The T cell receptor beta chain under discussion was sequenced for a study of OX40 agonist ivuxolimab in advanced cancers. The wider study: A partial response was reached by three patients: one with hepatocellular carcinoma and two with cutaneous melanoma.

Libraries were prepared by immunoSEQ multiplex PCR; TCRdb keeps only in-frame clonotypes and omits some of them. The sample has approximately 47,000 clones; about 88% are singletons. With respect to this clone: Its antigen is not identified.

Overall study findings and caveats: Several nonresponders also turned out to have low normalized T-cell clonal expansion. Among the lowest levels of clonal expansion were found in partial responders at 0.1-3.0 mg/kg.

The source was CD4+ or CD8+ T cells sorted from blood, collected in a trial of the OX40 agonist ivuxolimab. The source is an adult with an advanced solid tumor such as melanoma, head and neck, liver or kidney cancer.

The CDR3 is CASTPRTSTEAFF. The CDR3 bases are TGTGCCAGTACCCCTCGGACCAGCACTGAAGCTTTCTTT. The chain couples TRBV19 to TRBJ1-1; D uncertain. V was shortened by 7 bases and J by 4 bases, with 13 bases between the two germline ends. The CDR3 length is 13 residues. The V gene's germline CDR1 is LNHDA and CDR2 SQIVND (reference sequence).